These T cell receptor beta chains were read from a single sample in a study of post-analysis software for immune sequencing data. Via MiXCR, TCRdb re-called the PCR reads, giving one row per CDR3 protein. The table lists roughly 600,000 distinct CDR3 sequences, 44% of them singletons. The source material was blood. These receptors originate from a girl between 5 and 17 years old with multiple sclerosis. CDR3s leave out the opening cysteine and the closing phenylalanine or tryptophan.

V	J	CDR3
TRBV18	TRBJ1-5	ASSPGTGHQPQH
TRBV28	TRBJ1-2	ASNPRRGYGYT
TRBV5-1	TRBJ2-3	ASSLSSGSLGDTQY
TRBV5-1	TRBJ2-3	ASSPSKTTDTQY
TRBV20-1	TRBJ2-7	SAREGTRAAEQY
TRBV12-3/TRBV12-4	TRBJ2-1	ASSPRQGTEQF
TRBV25-1	TRBJ2-1	ASSEWGYNEQF
TRBV12-3/TRBV12-4	TRBJ1-1	ASSLVEGEAF
TRBV3-1	TRBJ2-1	VSSQQGGGEQF
TRBV2	TRBJ2-5	ASSRAVYQETQY
TRBV5-1	TRBJ2-6	ASSLPGVGANVLT
TRBV6-6	TRBJ1-2	ATTTGTGGIYGYT
TRBV4-1	TRBJ2-7	ASSQVKAWGHEQY
TRBV29-1	TRBJ1-2	SAGRQGVGYT
TRBV11-2	TRBJ1-2	ASSSLTGDGYT
TRBV7-6	TRBJ2-1	ASSSWSDNEQF
TRBV20-1	TRBJ1-2	SAQGAGGIGYT
TRBV7-2	TRBJ1-1	ASSITVNTEAF
TRBV7-6	TRBJ2-1	ASSRAGHRSYNEQF
TRBV5-1	TRBJ2-1	ASSLPANNEQF
TRBV30	TRBJ1-2	AWSRRGTGYT
TRBV10-3	TRBJ2-7	AISPYGTAYEQY